This T cell receptor beta chain appears in the sequencing data of a study of blood T cell repertoires in COVID-19. As for the study in general: Researchers got acute and convalescent COVID-19 samples from the United States, Italy and Spain. The cDNA or gDNA used as material had been derived from T cells, B-cell-depleted T cells, or PBMCs.

In the original workflow: How many nucleated cells were present was estimated from reference gene primer amplification. Using immunoSEQ multiplex PCR, the repertoire was profiled, and TCRdb retains in-frame clones only, with some absent. V and J calls and clone size are copied from that table; D and trimming were computed from the DNA. The sample holds more than 95,000 clones, just under 85% seen once. This clone showed up just once. Germline assignment: CDR1 KGHSH and CDR2 LQKENI. The CDR3 is made up of 13 amino acids. V was cut by 6 bases and J by 8 bases, with 16 bases left in between. Sequenced sample: peripheral blood. The chain recombines TRBV18 with TRBJ1-2; D may be TRBD1 (6 bases). This TCR came from a man between 65 and 85 years old with active or convalescent COVID-19. The CDR3 region has the DNA TGTGCCAGCTCTCCCACAGGGCAGGCGGGCTACACCTTC. Its translation is CASSPTGQAGYTF.